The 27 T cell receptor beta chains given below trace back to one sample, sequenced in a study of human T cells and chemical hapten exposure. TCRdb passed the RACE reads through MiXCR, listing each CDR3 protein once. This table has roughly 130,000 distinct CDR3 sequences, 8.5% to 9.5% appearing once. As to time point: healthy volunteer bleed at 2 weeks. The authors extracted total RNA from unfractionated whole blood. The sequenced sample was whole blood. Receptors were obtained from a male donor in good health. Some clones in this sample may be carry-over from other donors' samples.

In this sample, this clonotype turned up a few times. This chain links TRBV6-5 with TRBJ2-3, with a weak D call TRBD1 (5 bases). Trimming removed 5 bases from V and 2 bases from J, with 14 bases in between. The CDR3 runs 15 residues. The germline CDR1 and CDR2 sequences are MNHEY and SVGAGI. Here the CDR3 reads CASSRDSFDTDTQYF. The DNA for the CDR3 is TGTGCCAGCAGTCGCGACAGTTTTGACACAGATACGCAGTATTTT.

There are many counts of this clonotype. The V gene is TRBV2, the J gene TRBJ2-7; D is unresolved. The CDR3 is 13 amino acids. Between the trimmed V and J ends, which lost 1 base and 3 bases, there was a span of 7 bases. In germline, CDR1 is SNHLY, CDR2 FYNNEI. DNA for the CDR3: TGTGCCAGCAGTGAAGACAGCAACTACGAGCAGTACTTC. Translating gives CASSEDSNYEQYF.

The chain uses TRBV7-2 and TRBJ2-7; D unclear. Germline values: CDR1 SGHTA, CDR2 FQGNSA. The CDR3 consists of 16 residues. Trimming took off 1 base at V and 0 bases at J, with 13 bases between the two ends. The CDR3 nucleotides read TGTGCCAGCAGCTTAGGCCCCGGCCGCGCCTCCTACGAGCAGTACTTC. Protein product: CASSLGPGRASYEQYF.

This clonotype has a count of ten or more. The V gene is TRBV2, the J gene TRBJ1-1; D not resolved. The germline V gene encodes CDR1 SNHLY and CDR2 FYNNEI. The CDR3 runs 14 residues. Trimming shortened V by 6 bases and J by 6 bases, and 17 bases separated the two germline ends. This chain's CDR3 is CASRETPAVPEAFF. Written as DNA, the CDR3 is TGTGCCAGCAGGGAGACTCCGGCTGTCCCTGAAGCTTTCTTT. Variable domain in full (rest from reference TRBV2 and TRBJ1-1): EPEVTQTPSHQVTQMGQEVILRCVPISNHLYFYWYRQILGQKVEFLVSFYNNEISEKSEIFDDQFSVERPDGSNFTLKIRSTKLEDSAMYFCASRETPAVPEAFFGQGTRLTVV.

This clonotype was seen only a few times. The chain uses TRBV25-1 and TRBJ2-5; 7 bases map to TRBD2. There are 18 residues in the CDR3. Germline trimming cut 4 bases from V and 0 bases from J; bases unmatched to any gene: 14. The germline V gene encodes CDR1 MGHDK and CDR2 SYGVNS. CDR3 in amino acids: CASSGLGGRENYQETQYF. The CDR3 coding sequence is TGTGCCAGCAGTGGACTGGGCGGGAGAGAAAACTACCAAGAGACCCAGTACTTC.

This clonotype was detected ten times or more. This chain's CDR3 is CASKGTSEQYF. CDR3 in DNA: TGTGCCAGCAAGGGGACTTCCGAGCAGTACTTC. V is TRBV6-1 and J is TRBJ2-7; TRBD2 is a possible D gene (6 bases). Germline V gene lookup returns CDR1 MNHNS and CDR2 SASEGT. V was shortened by 7 bases and J by 6 bases, with 10 bases between the two germline ends. The CDR3 has 11 residues.

CDR3 nucleotides: TGTGCCAGCAGTTCACTAGCGGGGGGCTACTACGAGCAGTACTTC. As protein: CASSSLAGGYYEQYF. The chain is built from TRBV12-3 or TRBV12-4 and TRBJ2-7, with TRBD2 identical over 12 bases. J lost 3 bases, V lost 4 bases, and 4 bases had no gene match. This CDR3 contains 15 residues.

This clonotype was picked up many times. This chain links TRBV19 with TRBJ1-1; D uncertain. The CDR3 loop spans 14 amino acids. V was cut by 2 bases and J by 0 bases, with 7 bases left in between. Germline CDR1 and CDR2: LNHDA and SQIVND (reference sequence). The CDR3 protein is CASSIRRMNTEAFF. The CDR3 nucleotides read TGTGCCAGTAGTATAAGAAGAATGAACACTGAAGCTTTCTTT. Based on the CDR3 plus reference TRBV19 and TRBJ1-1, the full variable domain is DGGITQSPKYLFRKEGQNVTLSCEQNLNHDAMYWYRQDPGQGLRLIYYSQIVNDFQKGDIAEGYSVSREKKESFPLTVTSAQKNPTAFYLCASSIRRMNTEAFFGQGTRLTVV.

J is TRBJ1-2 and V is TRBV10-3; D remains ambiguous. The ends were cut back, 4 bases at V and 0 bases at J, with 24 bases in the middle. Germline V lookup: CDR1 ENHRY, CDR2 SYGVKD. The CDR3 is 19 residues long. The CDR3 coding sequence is TGTGCCATCAGTGGAAACGCTCCGAAGATAGACTCTTCTAACTATGGCTACACCTTC. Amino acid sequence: CAISGNAPKIDSSNYGYTF.

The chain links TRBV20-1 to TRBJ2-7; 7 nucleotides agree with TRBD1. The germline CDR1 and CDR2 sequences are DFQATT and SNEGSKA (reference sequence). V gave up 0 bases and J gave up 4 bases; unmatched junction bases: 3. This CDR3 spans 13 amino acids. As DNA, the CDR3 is TGCAGTGCTAGAGACGAACAGGGGTACGAGCAGTACTTC. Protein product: CSARDEQGYEQYF.

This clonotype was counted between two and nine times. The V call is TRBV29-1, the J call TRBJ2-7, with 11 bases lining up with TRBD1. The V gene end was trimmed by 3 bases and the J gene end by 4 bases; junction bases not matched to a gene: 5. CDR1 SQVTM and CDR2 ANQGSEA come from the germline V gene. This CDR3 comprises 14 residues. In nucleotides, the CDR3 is TGCAGCGTTGAGCCCGGGACAGGGGGATACGAGCAGTACTTC. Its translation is CSVEPGTGGYEQYF.

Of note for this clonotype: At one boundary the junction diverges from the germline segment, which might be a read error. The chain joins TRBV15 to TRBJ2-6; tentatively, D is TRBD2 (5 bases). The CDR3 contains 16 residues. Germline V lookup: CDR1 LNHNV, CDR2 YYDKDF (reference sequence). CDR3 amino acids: CASSGGGVAGANVLTF. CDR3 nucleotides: TGTGCCTCCAGCGGCGGTGGGGTGGCTGGGGCCAACGTCCTGACTTTC.

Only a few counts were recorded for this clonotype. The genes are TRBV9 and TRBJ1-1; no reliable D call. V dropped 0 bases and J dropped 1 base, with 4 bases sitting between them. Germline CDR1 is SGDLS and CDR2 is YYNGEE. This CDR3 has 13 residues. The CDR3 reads CASSVGENTEAFF. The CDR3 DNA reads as TGTGCCAGCAGCGTAGGAGAGAACACTGAAGCTTTCTTT. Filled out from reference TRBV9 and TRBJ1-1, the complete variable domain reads DSGVTQTPKHLITATGQRVTLRCSPRSGDLSVYWYQQSLDQGLQFLIQYYNGEERAKGNILERFSAQQFPDLHSELNLSSLELGDSALYFCASSVGENTEAFFGQGTRLTVV.

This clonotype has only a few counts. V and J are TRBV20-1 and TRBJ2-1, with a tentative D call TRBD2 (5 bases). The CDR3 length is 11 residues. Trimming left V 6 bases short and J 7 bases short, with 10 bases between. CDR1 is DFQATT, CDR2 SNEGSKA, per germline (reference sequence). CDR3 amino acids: CSAQRVNEQFF. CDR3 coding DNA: TGCAGTGCCCAGAGGGTAAATGAGCAGTTCTTC.

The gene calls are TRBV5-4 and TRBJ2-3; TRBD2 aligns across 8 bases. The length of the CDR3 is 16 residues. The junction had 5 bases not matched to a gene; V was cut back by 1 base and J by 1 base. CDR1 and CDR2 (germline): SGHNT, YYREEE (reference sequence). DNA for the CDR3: TGTGCCAGCAGCTTGACTAGCGGTGTTGGCACAGATACGCAGTATTTT. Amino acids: CASSLTSGVGTDTQYF. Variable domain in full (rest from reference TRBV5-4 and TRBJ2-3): ETGVTQSPTHLIKTRGQQVTLRCSSQSGHNTVSWYQQALGQGPQFIFQYYREEENGRGNFPPRFSGLQFPNYSSELNVNALELDDSALYLCASSLTSGVGTDTQYFGPGTRLTVL.

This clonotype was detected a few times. This CDR3 reads CSVSGYSAETQYF. As DNA, the CDR3 is TGCAGCGTCTCCGGCTATTCCGCAGAGACCCAGTACTTC. The rearrangement joins TRBV29-1 to TRBJ2-5; no clear D gene. Germline V gene lookup returns CDR1 SQVTM and CDR2 ANQGSEA. This CDR3 spans 13 amino acids. Trimming left V 6 bases short and J 4 bases short, with 15 bases between.

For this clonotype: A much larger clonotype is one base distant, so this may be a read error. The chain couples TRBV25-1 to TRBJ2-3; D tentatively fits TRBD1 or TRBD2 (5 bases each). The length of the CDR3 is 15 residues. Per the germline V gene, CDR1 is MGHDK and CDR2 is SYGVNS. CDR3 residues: CASSRGTSSTGTQYF. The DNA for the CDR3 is TGTGCCAGCAGTCGAGGGACCTCTAGCACAGGTACGCAGTATTTT.

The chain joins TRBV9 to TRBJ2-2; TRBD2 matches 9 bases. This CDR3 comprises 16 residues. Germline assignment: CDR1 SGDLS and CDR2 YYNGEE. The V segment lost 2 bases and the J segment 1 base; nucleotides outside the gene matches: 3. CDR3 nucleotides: TGTGCCAGCAGCGTTAGCGGGAGCAGGAACACCGGGGAGCTGTTTTTT. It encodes CASSVSGSRNTGELFF. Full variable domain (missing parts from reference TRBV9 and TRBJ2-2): DSGVTQTPKHLITATGQRVTLRCSPRSGDLSVYWYQQSLDQGLQFLIQYYNGEERAKGNILERFSAQQFPDLHSELNLSSLELGDSALYFCASSVSGSRNTGELFFGEGSRLTVL.

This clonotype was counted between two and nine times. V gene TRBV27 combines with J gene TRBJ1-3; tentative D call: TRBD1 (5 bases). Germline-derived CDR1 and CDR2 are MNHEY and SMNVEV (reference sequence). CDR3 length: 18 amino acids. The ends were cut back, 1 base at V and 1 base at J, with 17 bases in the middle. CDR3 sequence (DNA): TGTGCCAGCAGTTTATATACCCCCGCGACAGATTCTGGAAACACCATATATTTT. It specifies CASSLYTPATDSGNTIYF.

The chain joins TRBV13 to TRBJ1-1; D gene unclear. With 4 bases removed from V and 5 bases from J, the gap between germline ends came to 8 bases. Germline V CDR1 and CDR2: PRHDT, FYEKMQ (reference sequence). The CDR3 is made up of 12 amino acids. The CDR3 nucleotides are TGTGCCAGCAGCTCCCCTCCAACTGAAGCTTTCTTT. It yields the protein CASSSPPTEAFF.

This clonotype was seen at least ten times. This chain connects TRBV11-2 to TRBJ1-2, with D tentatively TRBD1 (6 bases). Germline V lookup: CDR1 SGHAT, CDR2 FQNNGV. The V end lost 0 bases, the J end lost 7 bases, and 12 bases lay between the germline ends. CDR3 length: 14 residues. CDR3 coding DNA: TGTGCCAGCAGCTTAGATGGACAGCAGAGTGGCTACACCTTC. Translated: CASSLDGQQSGYTF.

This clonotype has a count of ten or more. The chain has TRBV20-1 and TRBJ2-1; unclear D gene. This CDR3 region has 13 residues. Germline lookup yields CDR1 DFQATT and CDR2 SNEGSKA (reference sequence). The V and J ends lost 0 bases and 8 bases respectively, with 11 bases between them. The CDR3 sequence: CSAREAPRDEQFF. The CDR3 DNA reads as TGCAGTGCTAGAGAGGCCCCCCGCGATGAGCAGTTCTTC.

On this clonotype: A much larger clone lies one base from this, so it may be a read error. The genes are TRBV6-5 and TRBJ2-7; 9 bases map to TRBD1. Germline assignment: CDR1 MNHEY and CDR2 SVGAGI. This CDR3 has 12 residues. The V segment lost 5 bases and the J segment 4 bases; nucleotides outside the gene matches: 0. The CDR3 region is CASSGTGYEQYF. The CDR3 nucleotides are TGTGCCAGCAGTGGGACAGGGTACGAGCAGTACTTC.

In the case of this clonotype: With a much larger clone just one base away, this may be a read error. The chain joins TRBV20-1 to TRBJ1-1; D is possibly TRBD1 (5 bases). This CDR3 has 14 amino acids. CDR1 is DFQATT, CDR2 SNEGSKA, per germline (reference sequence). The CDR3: CGAISPGRNTEAFF. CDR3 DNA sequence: TGCGGTGCTATTTCCCCGGGACGGAACACTGAAGCTTTCTTT.

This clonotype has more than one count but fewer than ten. This chain's CDR3 is CAIRGQANTGELFF. The DNA of the CDR3 is TGTGCCATCCGCGGGCAGGCTAACACCGGGGAGCTGTTTTTT. This chain connects TRBV10-3 to TRBJ2-2, with D maybe TRBD2 (5 bases). This CDR3 comprises 14 residues. V lost 8 bases, J lost 2 bases, and 12 bases lay in between. Germline V gene data show CDR1 as ENHRY and CDR2 as SYGVKD.

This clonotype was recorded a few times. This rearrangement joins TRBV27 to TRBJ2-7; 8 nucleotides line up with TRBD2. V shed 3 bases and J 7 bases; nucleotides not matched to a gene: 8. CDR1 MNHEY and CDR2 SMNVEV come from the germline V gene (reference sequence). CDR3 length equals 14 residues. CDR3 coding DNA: TGTGCCAGCAGTTTGAAAGCGGGAGCGTCGGAGCAGTACTTC. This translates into CASSLKAGASEQYF.

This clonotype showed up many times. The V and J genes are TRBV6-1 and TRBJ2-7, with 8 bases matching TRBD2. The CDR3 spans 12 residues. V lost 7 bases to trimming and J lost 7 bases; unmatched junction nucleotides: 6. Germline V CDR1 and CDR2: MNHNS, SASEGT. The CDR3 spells CASTGGGIEQYF. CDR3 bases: TGTGCCAGCACCGGCGGGGGGATTGAGCAGTACTTC.